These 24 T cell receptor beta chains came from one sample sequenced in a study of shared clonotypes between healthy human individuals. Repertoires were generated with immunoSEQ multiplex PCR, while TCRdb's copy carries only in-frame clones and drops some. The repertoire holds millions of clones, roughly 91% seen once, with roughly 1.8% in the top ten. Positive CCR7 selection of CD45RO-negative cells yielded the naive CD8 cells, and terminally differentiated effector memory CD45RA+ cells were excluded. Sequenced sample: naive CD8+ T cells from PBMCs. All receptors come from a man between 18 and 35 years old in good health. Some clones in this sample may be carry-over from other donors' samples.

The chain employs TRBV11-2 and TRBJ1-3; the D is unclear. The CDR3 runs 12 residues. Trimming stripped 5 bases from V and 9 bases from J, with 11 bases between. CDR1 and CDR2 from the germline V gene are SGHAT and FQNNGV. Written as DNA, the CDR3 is TGTGCCAGCAGCCCAGGTCCCCCCACCATATATTTT. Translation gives CASSPGPPTIYF.

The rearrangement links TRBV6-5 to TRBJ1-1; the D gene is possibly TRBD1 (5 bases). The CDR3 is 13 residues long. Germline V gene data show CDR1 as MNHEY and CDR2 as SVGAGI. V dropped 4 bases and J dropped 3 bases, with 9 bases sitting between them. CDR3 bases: TGTGCCAGCAGTTCCGACAGTCACACTGAAGCTTTCTTT. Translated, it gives CASSSDSHTEAFF.

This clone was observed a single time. The CDR3 spells CASRPGTGGPGANVLTF. The CDR3 DNA sequence: TGCGCCAGCAGACCCGGGACAGGAGGTCCTGGGGCCAACGTCCTGACTTTC. The rearrangement uses TRBV5-1 and TRBJ2-6; 8 bases map to TRBD1. The trim removed 5 bases at V and 2 bases at J, leaving 9 bases unmatched. Per germline, CDR1 SGHRS and CDR2 YFSETQ. This CDR3 contains 17 residues. The full variable domain, completed using reference TRBV5-1 and TRBJ2-6, is KAGVTQTPRYLIKTRGQQVTLSCSPISGHRSVSWYQQTPGQGLQFLFEYFSETQRNKGNFPGRFSGRQFSNSRSEMNVSTLELGDSALYLCASRPGTGGPGANVLTFGAGSRLTVL.

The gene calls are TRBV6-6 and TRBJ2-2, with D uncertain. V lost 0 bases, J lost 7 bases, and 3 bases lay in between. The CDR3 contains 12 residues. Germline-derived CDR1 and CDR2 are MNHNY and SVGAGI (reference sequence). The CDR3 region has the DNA TGTGCCAGCAGTTACTCGAACGGGGAGCTGTTTTTT. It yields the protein CASSYSNGELFF.

CDR3 residues: CASSNPAGGETQYF. In DNA form, the CDR3 reads TGTGCCAGCAGTAACCCCGCAGGGGGGGAGACCCAGTACTTC. The rearrangement links TRBV6-5 to TRBJ2-5; a weak D match, TRBD1 (7 bases). The germline V gene encodes CDR1 MNHEY and CDR2 SVGAGI. The CDR3 runs to 14 residues. V lost 5 bases and J 5 bases, leaving 15 bases between the germline ends.

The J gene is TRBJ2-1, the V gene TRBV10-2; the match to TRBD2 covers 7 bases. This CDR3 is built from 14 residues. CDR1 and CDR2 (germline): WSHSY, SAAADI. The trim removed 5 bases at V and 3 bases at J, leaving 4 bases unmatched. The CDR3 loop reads CASSPAGLYNEQFF. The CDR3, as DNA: TGCGCCAGCAGTCCAGCGGGGCTCTACAATGAGCAGTTCTTC.

The CDR3 DNA sequence: TGCAGCGTTGGGGGTAAGCGGGACAGGTACGAGTACGAGCAGTACTTC. Translation gives CSVGGKRDRYEYEQYF. This chain links TRBV29-1 with TRBJ2-5; D possibly corresponds to TRBD1 (8 bases). The J call may be wrong; the DNA end is better matched by TRBJ2-7. Germline assignment: CDR1 SQVTM and CDR2 ANQGSEA. The CDR3 runs 16 residues.

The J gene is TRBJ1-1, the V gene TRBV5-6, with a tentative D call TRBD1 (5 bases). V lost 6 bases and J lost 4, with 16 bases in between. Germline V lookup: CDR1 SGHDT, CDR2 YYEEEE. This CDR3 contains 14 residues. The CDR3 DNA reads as TGTGCCAGCACCCCCACTCGGGGGAGCACTGAAGCTTTCTTT. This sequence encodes CASTPTRGSTEAFF.

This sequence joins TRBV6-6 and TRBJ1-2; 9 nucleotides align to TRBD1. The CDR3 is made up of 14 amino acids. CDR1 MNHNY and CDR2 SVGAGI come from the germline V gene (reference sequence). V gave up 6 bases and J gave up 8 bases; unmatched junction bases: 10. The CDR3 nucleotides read TGTGCCAGCAGCCTTGGGCGGGACAGGGAAGGCTACACCTTC. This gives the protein CASSLGRDREGYTF.

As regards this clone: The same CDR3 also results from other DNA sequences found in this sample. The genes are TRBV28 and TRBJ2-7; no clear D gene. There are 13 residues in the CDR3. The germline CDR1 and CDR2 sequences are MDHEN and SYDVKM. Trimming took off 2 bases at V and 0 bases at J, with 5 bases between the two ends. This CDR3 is CASSLGLSYEQYF. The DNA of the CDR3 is TGTGCCAGCAGTTTAGGCCTCTCCTACGAGCAGTACTTC.

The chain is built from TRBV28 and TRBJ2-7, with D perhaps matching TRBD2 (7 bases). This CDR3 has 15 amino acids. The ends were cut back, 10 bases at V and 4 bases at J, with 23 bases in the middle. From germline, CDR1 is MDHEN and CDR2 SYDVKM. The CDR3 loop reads CATLRGAGERYEQYF. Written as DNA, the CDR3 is TGTGCCACCCTACGGGGGGCAGGGGAAAGGTACGAGCAGTACTTC.

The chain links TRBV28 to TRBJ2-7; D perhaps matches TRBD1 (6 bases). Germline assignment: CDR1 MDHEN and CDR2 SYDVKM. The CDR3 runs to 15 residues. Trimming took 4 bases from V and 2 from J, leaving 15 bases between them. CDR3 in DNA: TGTGCCAGCAGTTCACCCGGGACACCGGCCTACGAGCAGTACTTC. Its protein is CASSSPGTPAYEQYF. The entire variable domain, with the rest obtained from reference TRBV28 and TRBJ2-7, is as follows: DVKVTQSSRYLVKRTGEKVFLECVQDMDHENMFWYRQDPGLGLRLIYFSYDVKMKEKGDIPEGYSVSREKKERFSLILESASTNQTSMYLCASSSPGTPAYEQYFGPGTRLTVT.

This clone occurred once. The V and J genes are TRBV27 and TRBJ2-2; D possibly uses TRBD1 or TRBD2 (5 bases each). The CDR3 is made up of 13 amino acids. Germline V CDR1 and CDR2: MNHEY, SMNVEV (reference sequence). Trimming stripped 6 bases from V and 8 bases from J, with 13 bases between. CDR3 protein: CASRRGPMGELFF. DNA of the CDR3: TGTGCCAGCAGGAGGGGCCCGATGGGGGAGCTGTTTTTT.

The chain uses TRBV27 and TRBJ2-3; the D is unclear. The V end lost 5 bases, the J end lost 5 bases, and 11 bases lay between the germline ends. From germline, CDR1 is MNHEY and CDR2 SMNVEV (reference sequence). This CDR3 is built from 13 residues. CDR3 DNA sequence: TGTGCCAGCAGTACCATATTAGGAGATACGCAGTATTTT. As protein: CASSTILGDTQYF.

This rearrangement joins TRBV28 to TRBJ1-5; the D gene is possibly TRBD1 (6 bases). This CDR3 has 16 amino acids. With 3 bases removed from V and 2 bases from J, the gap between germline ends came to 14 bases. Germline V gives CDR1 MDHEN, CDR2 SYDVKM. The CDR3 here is CASSFRGAQGNQPQHF. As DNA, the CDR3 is TGTGCCAGCAGTTTTCGGGGGGCGCAGGGCAATCAGCCCCAGCATTTT. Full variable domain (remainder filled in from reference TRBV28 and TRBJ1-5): DVKVTQSSRYLVKRTGEKVFLECVQDMDHENMFWYRQDPGLGLRLIYFSYDVKMKEKGDIPEGYSVSREKKERFSLILESASTNQTSMYLCASSFRGAQGNQPQHFGDGTRLSIL.

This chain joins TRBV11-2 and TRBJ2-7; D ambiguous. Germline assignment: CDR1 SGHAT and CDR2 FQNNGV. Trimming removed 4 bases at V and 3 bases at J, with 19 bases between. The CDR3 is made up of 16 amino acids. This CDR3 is CASSSRSSDNRYEQYF. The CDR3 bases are TGTGCCAGCAGCTCCAGGTCGTCTGACAATCGCTACGAGCAGTACTTC.

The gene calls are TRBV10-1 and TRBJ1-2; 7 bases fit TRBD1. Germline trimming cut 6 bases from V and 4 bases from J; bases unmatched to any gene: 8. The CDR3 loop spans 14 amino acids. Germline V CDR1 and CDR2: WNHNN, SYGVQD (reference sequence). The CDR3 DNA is TGCGCCAGCAGCCCACAGGGGTTCCTCTATGGCTACACCTTC. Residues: CASSPQGFLYGYTF.

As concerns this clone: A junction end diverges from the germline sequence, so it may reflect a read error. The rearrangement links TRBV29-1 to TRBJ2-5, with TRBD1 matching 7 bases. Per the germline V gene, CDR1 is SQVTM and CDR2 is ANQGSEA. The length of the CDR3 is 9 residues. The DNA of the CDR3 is TGCAGCGTTACAGGGGTGGCGGACTTC. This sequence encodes CSVTGVADF.

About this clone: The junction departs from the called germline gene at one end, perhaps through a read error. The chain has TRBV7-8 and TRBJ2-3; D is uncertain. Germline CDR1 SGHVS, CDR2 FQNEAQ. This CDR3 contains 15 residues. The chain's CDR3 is CASTLLPGTTDTQYF. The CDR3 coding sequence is TGTGCCAGCACCTTACTTCCCGGAACCACAGATACGCAGTATTTT.

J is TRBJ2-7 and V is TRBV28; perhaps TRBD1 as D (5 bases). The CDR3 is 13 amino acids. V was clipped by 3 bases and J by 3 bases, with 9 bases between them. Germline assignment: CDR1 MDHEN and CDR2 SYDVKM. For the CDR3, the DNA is TGTGCCAGCAGTTTTCCAGGGCGCTACGAGCAGTACTTC. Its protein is CASSFPGRYEQYF.

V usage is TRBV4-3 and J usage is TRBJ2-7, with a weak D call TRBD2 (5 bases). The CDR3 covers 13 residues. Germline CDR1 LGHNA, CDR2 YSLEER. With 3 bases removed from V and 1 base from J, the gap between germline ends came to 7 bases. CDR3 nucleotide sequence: TGCGCCAGCAGCCAGCGAGGGTCCTACGAGCAGTACTTC. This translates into CASSQRGSYEQYF.

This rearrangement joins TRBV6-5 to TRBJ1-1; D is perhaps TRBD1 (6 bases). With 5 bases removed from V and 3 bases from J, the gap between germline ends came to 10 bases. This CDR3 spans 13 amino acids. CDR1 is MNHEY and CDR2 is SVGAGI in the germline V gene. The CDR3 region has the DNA TGTGCCAGCAGTCCCACAGGGTACACTGAAGCTTTCTTT. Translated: CASSPTGYTEAFF.

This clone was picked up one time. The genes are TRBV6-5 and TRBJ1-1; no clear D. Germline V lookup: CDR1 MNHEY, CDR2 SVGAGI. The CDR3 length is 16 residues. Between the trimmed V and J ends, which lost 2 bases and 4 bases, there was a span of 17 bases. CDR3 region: CASSYEESLPGTEAFF. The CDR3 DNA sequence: TGTGCCAGCAGTTACGAAGAAAGCCTTCCCGGCACTGAAGCTTTCTTT.

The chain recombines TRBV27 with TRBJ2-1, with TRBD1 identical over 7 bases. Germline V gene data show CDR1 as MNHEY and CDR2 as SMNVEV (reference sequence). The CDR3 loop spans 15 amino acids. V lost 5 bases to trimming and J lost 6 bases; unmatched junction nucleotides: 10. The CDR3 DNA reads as TGTGCCAGCAGTGCCTGGACAGGTTCCAGCAATGAGCAGTTCTTC. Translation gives CASSAWTGSSNEQFF.